This T cell receptor beta chain was recorded in a study of cytomegalovirus exposure and HLA in healthy donors. CDR1 and CDR2 from the germline V gene are MNHNS and SASEGT. The CDR3 runs 13 residues. V lost 4 bases to trimming and J lost 7 bases, with 10 bases between them. Data came from immunoSEQ multiplex PCR; TCRdb stores just in-frame clones and leaves some out. The sample comprises approximately 170,000 clones, around 85% of which are singletons, and about 15% rests with the top ten. Sequenced material: PBMCs. The receptor was derived from a man between 18 and 35 years old in good health and CMV-seropositive. The chain uses TRBV6-1 and TRBJ2-2, with D possibly being TRBD1 (5 bases). The CDR3 here is CASSARVDGELFF. The CDR3 DNA is TGTGCCAGCAGTGCCAGGGTTGACGGGGAGCTGTTTTTT.